The 18 T cell receptor beta chains below were found in one sample sequenced in a study of blood T cell repertoires in COVID-19. Sequencing was performed with immunoSEQ multiplex PCR; in TCRdb, only in-frame clones are kept and a portion is missing. Of approximately 230,000 clones listed, approximately 90% were seen once; the top ten hold 6.3%. The sequenced sample consisted of peripheral blood. The receptors originated from a woman in her twenties or thirties with COVID-19, enrolled during active disease.

The chain joins TRBV19 to TRBJ2-7, with 7 nucleotides matching TRBD2. After removal of 10 bases from V and 2 bases from J, the junction contained 23 bases not matched to a gene. The CDR3 consists of 18 residues. CDR1 and CDR2 (germline): LNHDA, SQIVND (reference sequence). CDR3 DNA: TGTGCCACCCCGCGGGGGTTTCGAGCGCCCAATCACACCTACGAGCAGTACGTC. Translation: CATPRGFRAPNHTYEQYV.

V usage is TRBV7-9 and J usage is TRBJ2-5; 8 bases map to TRBD2. The V gene's germline CDR1 is SEHNR and CDR2 FQNEAQ (reference sequence). Losses at the gene ends were 5 bases for V and 2 bases for J; bases not matched to a gene: 10. The CDR3 runs 16 residues. The CDR3 reads CASSTGLVETQETQYF. CDR3 nucleotides: TGTGCCAGCAGCACGGGACTAGTCGAAACTCAAGAGACCCAGTACTTC.

The genes are TRBV15 and TRBJ2-4, with D possibly being TRBD1 (5 bases). V shed 5 bases and J shed 8 bases, with 19 bases lying between them. The CDR3 sequence is 15 residues long. Germline V gene sequence: CDR1 LNHNV, CDR2 YYDKDF (reference sequence). The CDR3 protein is CATSDRPTDRDIQYF. CDR3 DNA sequence: TGTGCCACCAGCGACAGACCTACCGATAGAGACATTCAGTACTTC.

The chain joins TRBV7-9 to TRBJ1-2; possibly TRBD1 for D (6 bases). This CDR3 has 18 amino acids. Trimming took 2 bases from V and 1 from J, leaving 20 bases between them. CDR1 and CDR2 (germline): SEHNR, FQNEAQ (reference sequence). The CDR3, as DNA: TGTGCCAGCAGCTTAAATTCTCCGGGGGCGGGAGATAACTATGGCTACACCTTC. It encodes CASSLNSPGAGDNYGYTF.

This rearrangement joins TRBV19 to TRBJ2-3; no clear D. V lost 3 bases and J lost 3, with 7 bases in between. The CDR3 sequence is 13 residues long. CDR1 LNHDA and CDR2 SQIVND come from the germline V gene (reference sequence). The CDR3 DNA reads as TGTGCCAGTAGTATCATAGAGACAGATACGCAGTATTTT. It encodes CASSIIETDTQYF.

V gene TRBV2 combines with J gene TRBJ2-1, with 8 bases lining up with TRBD2. The V gene end was trimmed by 5 bases and the J gene end by 6 bases; junction bases not matched to a gene: 9. Germline lookup yields CDR1 SNHLY and CDR2 FYNNEI. The CDR3 has 15 amino acids. CDR3 amino acids: CASSKPGLGSNEQFF. CDR3 bases: TGTGCCAGCAGTAAGCCGGGACTAGGGTCCAATGAGCAGTTCTTC.

The J gene is TRBJ2-1, the V gene TRBV18, with TRBD1 as a possible D gene (6 bases). V lost 2 bases and J lost 9, with 8 bases in between. This CDR3 has 12 amino acids. Germline loops: CDR1 KGHSH, CDR2 LQKENI. CDR3 residues: CASSPGGPEQFF. CDR3 in DNA: TGTGCCAGCTCACCAGGGGGCCCTGAGCAGTTCTTC.

This chain links TRBV5-4 with TRBJ1-2; no clear D gene. Germline V gene data show CDR1 as SGHNT and CDR2 as YYREEE (reference sequence). This CDR3 comprises 16 residues. The ends were cut back, 6 bases at V and 3 bases at J, with 21 bases in the middle. The CDR3 reads CASTYTPPGLDYGYTF. In DNA form, the CDR3 reads TGTGCCAGCACCTACACCCCCCCAGGACTCGACTATGGCTACACCTTC.

The chain links TRBV20-1 to TRBJ1-1; TRBD1 aligns across 7 bases. The CDR3 spans 14 residues. V shed 3 bases and J 0 bases; nucleotides not matched to a gene: 4. Germline assignment: CDR1 DFQATT and CDR2 SNEGSKA (reference sequence). The CDR3 DNA reads TGCAGTGCTAGTAACAGGGGCCTGAACACTGAAGCTTTCTTT. The encoded protein is CSASNRGLNTEAFF.

This rearrangement joins TRBV5-4 to TRBJ2-7; a possible D gene is TRBD2 (6 bases). Germline V CDR1 and CDR2: SGHNT, YYREEE (reference sequence). Trimming pared 4 bases from V and 4 bases from J, leaving 15 bases between. The CDR3 loop spans 14 amino acids. CDR3 region: CASSNAGGTYEQYV. CDR3 DNA: TGTGCCAGCAGCAACGCCGGCGGGACTTACGAGCAGTACGTC.

The chain has TRBV9 and TRBJ2-7; 9 nucleotides agree with TRBD2. The CDR3 runs to 15 residues. CDR1 and CDR2 (germline): SGDLS, YYNGEE. The junction had 9 bases not matched to a gene; V was cut back by 6 bases and J by 2 bases. As DNA, the CDR3 is TGTGCCAGCACCAACTCTAGCGGGACTACCTACGAGCAGTACGTC. Amino acid sequence: CASTNSSGTTYEQYV.

The V gene is TRBV7-6, the J gene TRBJ2-1, with TRBD1 matching 8 bases. Per germline, CDR1 SGHVS and CDR2 FNYEAQ. The CDR3 totals 16 residues. The J segment lost 6 bases and the V segment lost 2 bases, leaving 9 bases of the junction unmatched. The CDR3 region has the DNA TGTGCCAGCAGCTTATGGGGAGGTACAGGGGGCAATGAGCAGTTCTTC. As protein: CASSLWGGTGGNEQFF.

The rearrangement links TRBV14 to TRBJ2-7; the D gene is possibly TRBD2 (5 bases). CDR1 and CDR2 (germline): SGHDN, FVKESK. V lost 0 bases, J lost 0 bases, and 9 bases lay in between. The CDR3 spans 15 residues. The CDR3, as DNA: TGTGCCAGCAGCCAAGATGTGGGGAGCTCCTACGAGCAGTACTTC. This encodes CASSQDVGSSYEQYF.

V gene TRBV11-2 combines with J gene TRBJ1-2; 8 nucleotides line up with TRBD1. CDR1 and CDR2 (germline): SGHAT, FQNNGV. There are 17 residues in the CDR3. The V gene end was trimmed by 0 bases and the J gene end by 2 bases; junction bases not matched to a gene: 8. The CDR3 bases are TGTGCCAGCAGCTTAGAGACTTGGACAGGGAGAAACTATGGCTACACCTTC. Protein sequence: CASSLETWTGRNYGYTF.

The rearrangement uses TRBV10-3 and TRBJ2-2, with unresolved D. Between the trimmed V and J ends, which lost 6 bases and 5 bases, there was a span of 7 bases. CDR3 size: 12 residues. Germline V CDR1 and CDR2: ENHRY, SYGVKD. This CDR3 reads CAIRAQTGELFF. DNA of the CDR3: TGTGCCATCAGGGCACAAACCGGGGAGCTGTTTTTT.

The chain joins TRBV2 to TRBJ1-6; TRBD1 might be the D (5 bases). Trimming took off 5 bases at V and 6 bases at J, with 14 bases between the two ends. CDR1 is SNHLY, CDR2 FYNNEI, per germline. The CDR3 extends over 15 amino acids. Here the CDR3 DNA reads TGTGCCAGCAGTTTGGAACAGGTGCCTAATTCACCCCTCCACTTT. Protein: CASSLEQVPNSPLHF.

This chain connects TRBV19 to TRBJ1-2; no clear D. CDR1 LNHDA and CDR2 SQIVND come from the germline V gene (reference sequence). The length of the CDR3 is 14 residues. V shed 2 bases and J shed 5 bases, with 12 bases lying between them. The CDR3 region has the DNA TGTGCCAGTAGTATACGGCGACAACAGTATGGCTACACCTTC. Encoded protein: CASSIRRQQYGYTF. Supplemented by reference TRBV19 and TRBJ1-2, the full variable domain reads DGGITQSPKYLFRKEGQNVTLSCEQNLNHDAMYWYRQDPGQGLRLIYYSQIVNDFQKGDIAEGYSVSREKKESFPLTVTSAQKNPTAFYLCASSIRRQQYGYTFGSGTRLTVV.

V and J are TRBV11-2 and TRBJ2-3; 16 positions match TRBD2. V lost 3 bases, J lost 4 bases, and 10 bases stayed unmatched. Germline-derived CDR1 and CDR2 are SGHAT and FQNNGV. The CDR3 is 19 amino acids. In DNA form, the CDR3 reads TGTGCCAGCAGCTTTCCGGGACTAGCGGGAGGGCCTTGGGCAGATACGCAGTATTTT. Protein sequence: CASSFPGLAGGPWADTQYF.